These 25 T cell receptor beta chains were all obtained from the same sample, sequenced in a study of blood T cells in healthy people across ages. A J-beta primer mix and a sample-barcoded 5' primer were used in a second PCR of roughly 6 to 12 cycles. TCRdb passed the 5' RACE reads through MiXCR, listing each CDR3 protein once. This sample has about 2 million distinct CDR3 sequences, with less than 50% found just once. Sequencing input: blood. The receptors stem from a woman between 40 and 55 years old in good health.

The chain is built from TRBV7-9 and TRBJ1-1; unclear D gene. The CDR3 is 12 residues long. Deletions cut 1 base from V and 11 bases from J, with 11 bases between. CDR1 is SEHNR and CDR2 is FQNEAQ in the germline V gene (reference sequence). For the CDR3, the DNA is TGTGCCAGCAGCTTAGGAAAAGGTGTTGCTTTCTTT. Translating it yields CASSLGKGVAFF.

The chain carries TRBV20-1 and TRBJ2-3; the D is unclear. The V and J ends lost 0 bases and 1 base respectively, with 11 bases between them. The CDR3 has 15 amino acids. From germline, CDR1 is DFQATT and CDR2 SNEGSKA (reference sequence). CDR3 region: CSARDGGRGTDTQYF. For the CDR3, the DNA is TGCAGTGCTAGAGATGGTGGCAGAGGCACAGATACGCAGTATTTT.

The chain links TRBV6-1 to TRBJ2-3; tentatively, D is TRBD1 or TRBD2 (5 bases each). V lost 7 bases and J 2 bases, leaving 34 bases between the germline ends. This CDR3 has 21 amino acids. Per germline, CDR1 MNHNS and CDR2 SASEGT. Here the CDR3 reads CASTQPSGPSFRPSTTDTQYF. The CDR3 DNA follows: TGTGCCAGCACGCAACCCTCGGGGCCATCGTTCAGACCTTCGACCACAGATACGCAGTATTTT.

This clonotype showed up many times. J is TRBJ2-7 and V is TRBV29-1; 10 bases are shared with TRBD1. V lost 7 bases to trimming and J lost 3 bases; unmatched junction nucleotides: 12. This CDR3 has 15 residues. The germline V gene has CDR1 SQVTM and CDR2 ANQGSEA. The CDR3 coding sequence is TGCAGCGCCAAGCAAGCGGGACAGGGGTTCTACGAGCAGTACTTC. Protein sequence: CSAKQAGQGFYEQYF.

CDR3 protein: CASSQLAGAFRDTQYF. The CDR3 DNA reads TGTGCCAGCAGCCAGTTAGCGGGGGCGTTCAGGGATACGCAGTATTTT. The V and J genes are TRBV7-2 and TRBJ2-3, with 9 positions matching TRBD2. CDR1 and CDR2 (germline): SGHTA, FQGNSA. The CDR3 contains 16 residues. After removal of 5 bases from V and 6 bases from J, the junction contained 12 bases not matched to a gene.

This clonotype showed up just a few times. The chain couples TRBV7-2 to TRBJ1-2; TRBD1 is a possible D gene (5 bases). CDR1 is SGHTA and CDR2 is FQGNSA in the germline V gene. The ends were cut back, 5 bases at V and 0 bases at J, with 16 bases in the middle. The CDR3 runs 16 residues. In DNA, the CDR3 is TGTGCCAGCAGCCGCATGACAGCGCTAGCTAACTATGGCTACACCTTC. The encoded protein is CASSRMTALANYGYTF. The whole variable domain, filled in from reference TRBV7-2 and TRBJ1-2, reads GAGVSQSPSNKVTEKGKDVELRCDPISGHTALYWYRQSLGQGLEFLIYFQGNSAPDKSGLPSDRFSAERTGGSVSTLTIQRTQQEDSAVYLCASSRMTALANYGYTFGSGTRLTVV.

The chain carries TRBV5-1 and TRBJ2-5; 8 bases match TRBD1. The J segment lost 2 bases and the V segment lost 5 bases, leaving 5 bases of the junction unmatched. The germline V gene encodes CDR1 SGHRS and CDR2 YFSETQ. The CDR3 has 14 residues. The CDR3 spells CASRGGQVQETQYF. The CDR3 DNA reads as TGCGCCAGCAGGGGGGGACAGGTTCAAGAGACCCAGTACTTC.

This clonotype was seen repeatedly, ten times or more. CDR3 nucleotide sequence: TGTGCCAGCTGGGCAGCCTATGGCTACACCTTC. Translated: CASWAAYGYTF. V usage is TRBV27 and J usage is TRBJ1-2; D is unclear. Trimming removed 8 bases from V and 4 bases from J, with 8 bases in between. Germline V gene sequence: CDR1 MNHEY, CDR2 SMNVEV (reference sequence). The CDR3 runs to 11 residues.

The chain combines TRBV15 with TRBJ2-5; D uncertain. Trimming left V 4 bases short and J 4 bases short, with 7 bases between. The CDR3 consists of 12 residues. Germline V CDR1 and CDR2: LNHNV, YYDKDF (reference sequence). This CDR3 is CATSTSRETQYF. The CDR3, as DNA: TGTGCCACCAGCACGTCGCGAGAGACCCAGTACTTC.

This sequence joins TRBV6-5 and TRBJ2-1; D perhaps matches TRBD1 (5 bases). This CDR3 is built from 16 residues. The germline gives CDR1 MNHEY, CDR2 SVGAGI. V was shortened by 2 bases and J by 0 bases, with 11 bases between the two germline ends. CDR3 residues: CASSYRQTSSYNEQFF. The CDR3 DNA reads as TGTGCCAGCAGTTACCGACAGACGAGCTCCTACAATGAGCAGTTCTTC.

This clonotype has only a few counts. J is TRBJ2-3 and V is TRBV4-2; 11 positions match TRBD1. CDR1 and CDR2 from the germline V gene are LGHNA and YNFKEQ. V trimming: 4 bases; J trimming: 6 bases; junction bases outside the gene matches: 6. This CDR3 is 15 amino acids long. CDR3 residues: CASSPGTGGYDTQYF. The CDR3 DNA is TGTGCCAGCAGCCCGGGGACAGGGGGATACGATACGCAGTATTTT.

This clonotype was counted a few times. J is TRBJ2-7 and V is TRBV4-3, with D perhaps assigned TRBD1 or TRBD2 (5 bases each). From germline, CDR1 is LGHNA and CDR2 YSLEER. The germline V and J ends were trimmed by 2 bases and 1 base, with 12 bases remaining between them. This CDR3 spans 15 amino acids. The CDR3 is CASSQQRDGSYEQYF. In DNA form, the CDR3 reads TGCGCCAGCAGCCAACAAAGGGACGGTTCCTACGAGCAGTACTTC.

The V and J genes are TRBV10-3 and TRBJ1-2, with D unclear. In germline, CDR1 is ENHRY, CDR2 SYGVKD. The CDR3 totals 14 residues. Trimming took off 3 bases at V and 1 base at J, with 9 bases between the two ends. The CDR3 protein is CAISEGHLNYGYTF. CDR3 nucleotides: TGTGCCATCAGTGAAGGCCATCTTAACTATGGCTACACCTTC.

The J gene is TRBJ2-1, the V gene TRBV27; 14 bases map to TRBD2. CDR3 length equals 16 residues. Germline-derived CDR1 and CDR2 are MNHEY and SMNVEV (reference sequence). The trim removed 8 bases at V and 4 bases at J, leaving 7 bases unmatched. The CDR3 region has the DNA TGTGCCAGCCAAAGACTAGCGGGGGGGCTATACAATGAGCAGTTCTTC. This translates into CASQRLAGGLYNEQFF.

The chain recombines TRBV7-2 with TRBJ1-2; tentative D call: TRBD1 (6 bases). Trimming cost V 5 bases and J 0 bases, with 13 bases left between them. CDR3 length: 15 amino acids. CDR1 SGHTA and CDR2 FQGNSA come from the germline V gene. The DNA for the CDR3 is TGTGCCAGCAGCATCCAGGGGAAAGCTAACTATGGCTACACCTTC. It codes for CASSIQGKANYGYTF.

The rearrangement joins TRBV27 to TRBJ2-6; D perhaps matches TRBD1 (6 bases). Germline V gene data show CDR1 as MNHEY and CDR2 as SMNVEV (reference sequence). Trimming removed 4 bases at V and 2 bases at J, with 21 bases between. CDR3 length: 19 amino acids. CDR3 DNA sequence: TGTGCCAGCAGTTCCTCAAACACAGGGTGGCGGCCTGGGGCCAACGTCCTGACTTTC. Its protein product is CASSSSNTGWRPGANVLTF. Filled out from reference TRBV27 and TRBJ2-6, the complete variable domain reads EAQVTQNPRYLITVTGKKLTVTCSQNMNHEYMSWYRQDPGLGLRQIYYSMNVEVTDKGDVPEGYKVSRKEKRNFPLILESPSPNQTSLYFCASSSSNTGWRPGANVLTFGAGSRLTVL.

This clonotype was counted a few times. The rearrangement links TRBV7-9 to TRBJ1-1; unclear D gene. The V end lost 1 base, the J end lost 1 base, and 7 bases lay between the germline ends. The CDR3 is made up of 14 amino acids. Germline loops: CDR1 SEHNR, CDR2 FQNEAQ (reference sequence). CDR3 DNA: TGTGCCAGCAGCTTAGTCGGTCCGAACACTGAAGCTTTCTTT. Its translation is CASSLVGPNTEAFF.

The chain employs TRBV12-3 or TRBV12-4 and TRBJ2-1, with TRBD2 as a possible D gene (6 bases). The CDR3 spans 14 residues. Trimming removed 5 bases from V and 8 bases from J, with 16 bases in between. DNA for the CDR3: TGTGCCAGCAGTACCGGTGGAGGGTTCTATGAGCAGTTCTTC. Translating gives CASSTGGGFYEQFF.

The genes are TRBV7-2 and TRBJ2-1; D call uncertain. The CDR3 consists of 15 residues. V lost 2 bases, J lost 2 bases, and 10 bases lay in between. Germline V gene data show CDR1 as SGHTA and CDR2 as FQGNSA. CDR3 region: CASSLSIPAYNEQFF. DNA of the CDR3: TGTGCCAGCAGCTTAAGCATACCTGCCTACAATGAGCAGTTCTTC.

The chain recombines TRBV9 with TRBJ1-2, with D possibly matching TRBD1 (5 bases). The CDR3 is 15 residues long. Germline V gene data show CDR1 as SGDLS and CDR2 as YYNGEE. The V and J ends lost 4 bases and 3 bases respectively, with 16 bases between them. In nucleotides, the CDR3 is TGTGCCAGCAGCTCAAGGATAGGGGCCGACTATGGCTACACCTTC. This gives the protein CASSSRIGADYGYTF. Drawing the rest from reference TRBV9 and TRBJ1-2, the complete variable domain is DSGVTQTPKHLITATGQRVTLRCSPRSGDLSVYWYQQSLDQGLQFLIQYYNGEERAKGNILERFSAQQFPDLHSELNLSSLELGDSALYFCASSSRIGADYGYTFGSGTRLTVV.

This chain's CDR3 is CASSLPGHSYNEQFF. The CDR3 nucleotides are TGTGCCAGCAGCTTACCCGGACACTCATACAATGAGCAGTTCTTC. The chain links TRBV7-9 to TRBJ2-1; perhaps TRBD1 as D (5 bases). The CDR3 is 15 amino acids. V lost 2 bases and J 4 bases, leaving 12 bases between the germline ends. Looked up from germline, CDR1 is SEHNR and CDR2 is FQNEAQ (reference sequence).

This clonotype was counted only a few times. This chain joins TRBV12-3 or TRBV12-4 and TRBJ2-7; D might be TRBD1 (8 bases). The CDR3 runs 19 residues. The V end lost 6 bases, the J end lost 3 bases, and 30 bases lay between the germline ends. This CDR3 is CASSLGRSGTGLSLYEQYF. The CDR3 DNA reads as TGTGCCAGCAGCCTCGGGAGGTCCGGGACAGGACTTTCTCTCTACGAGCAGTACTTC.

The rearrangement uses TRBV27 and TRBJ1-6, with a weak D call TRBD1 (5 bases). Looked up from germline, CDR1 is MNHEY and CDR2 is SMNVEV (reference sequence). CDR3 size: 17 residues. V dropped 7 bases and J dropped 4 bases, with 20 bases sitting between them. CDR3 protein: CASTPRGGGGYNSPLHF. The CDR3, as DNA: TGTGCCAGCACCCCTCGGGGTGGGGGTGGATATAATTCACCCCTCCACTTT.

As to this clonotype: The germline gene is not matched at one end of the junction; a read error may be the cause. The chain couples TRBV6-5 to TRBJ1-2; D is uncertain. This CDR3 region has 13 residues. Germline loops: CDR1 MNHEY, CDR2 SVGAGI. CDR3 coding DNA: TGTGCCAGCAGTGACTCGGGGAAATATGGCTACACCTTC. This translates into CASSDSGKYGYTF.

This clonotype was observed a single time. This rearrangement joins TRBV7-9 to TRBJ2-1; a possible D gene is TRBD2 (6 bases). CDR1 and CDR2 from the germline V gene are SEHNR and FQNEAQ (reference sequence). V lost 3 bases to trimming and J lost 1 base, with 16 bases between them. The CDR3 loop spans 17 amino acids. The CDR3 DNA reads as TGTGCCAGCAGCTTGGGTGTTCTTGGGAGGTCCTACAATGAGCAGTTCTTC. This sequence encodes CASSLGVLGRSYNEQFF.